This T cell receptor beta chain was sequenced for a study of regulatory T cells in long-lasting Graves disease. General study points: TCR diversity in persistent Graves' patients was below that of newly diagnosed ones.

Construction of TCR beta libraries relied on iRepertoire HTBI primers and on Arm-PCR targeting CDR3 regions. In TCRdb, the multiplex PCR reads were re-called with MiXCR into one record per CDR3 protein. This table has about 460,000 distinct CDR3 sequences, roughly 23% appearing once. This clonotype appeared many times. The antigen remains undetermined. Time point given: persistent/refractory GD, antithyroid drugs over 5 years with positive TRAb. The TCR library was made from RNA that had been extracted from PBMCs in TRIzol. Trimming took 1 base from V and 5 from J; bases not matched to a gene: 7. CDR3 length: 16 residues. From germline, CDR1 is MDHEN and CDR2 SYDVKM.

The clonotype was recovered from a female donor with Graves disease. The chain employs TRBV28 and TRBJ2-7, with 11 bases aligning to TRBD2. Sequenced material: peripheral blood mononuclear cells (PBMCs), taken when the disease was refractory, from a patient treated with antithyroid drugs. CDR3 bases: TGTGCCAGCAGTTTATCCGCACTAGCGGGAGAGAACGAGCAGTACTTC. This translates into CASSLSALAGENEQYF.